This T cell receptor (beta chain) was recovered during a study of PD-L1 blockade in urothelial cancer. Study details: About 90% of the 29 patients were men whose urothelial cancer was bladder-origin. Findings and caveats of the study: At 3 weeks on treatment, tumor-associated clones expanded more with durable benefit. Better survival was forecast by a pretreatment blood TCR clonality below the median.

Trimming shortened V by 1 base and J by 4 bases, and 13 bases separated the two germline ends. CDR3 size: 14 residues. Per germline, CDR1 GTSNPN and CDR2 SVGIG (reference sequence). Notes on this clone: Its antigen is as yet unknown.

Added to each PCR by spiking were synthetic TCR analog templates. Assay used: immunoSEQ multiplex PCR; TCRdb lists only in-frame clones, some missing. The data contain about 40,000 clones, around four fifths of them singletons. This chain links TRBV30 with TRBJ1-2; D is undetermined. This specimen was PBMCs, taken around atezolizumab (anti-PD-L1) treatment. The sequence was collected from a man in his sixties with urothelial cancer. The CDR3 sequence: CAWSAPKRGYGYTF. The CDR3 bases are TGTGCCTGGAGTGCACCCAAACGGGGCTATGGCTACACCTTC.